Below, one T cell receptor (beta chain) is given with its context. What it binds is not known. The data stem from a study of Graves' ophthalmopathy and Graves' hyperthyroidism. Study-wide points: Blood also harbored most expanded thyroid clonotypes above 0.001 frequency.

From RNA, the CDR3 regions of TCR beta chains were amplified and sequenced. HTBI primers primed a first-round RT-PCR, and a second-round multiplex PCR followed. Via MiXCR, TCRdb re-called the multiplex PCR reads, giving one row per CDR3 protein. The top ten clones hold roughly 2.4% of a sample with 300,000 to 400,000 distinct CDR3 sequences, roughly 15% of them seen once. With 4 bases removed from V and 0 bases from J, the gap between germline ends came to 8 bases. In germline, CDR1 is SGHNT, CDR2 YYREEE (reference sequence). CDR3 length: 13 residues. This sequence was found in an adult woman with stable Graves' hyperthyroidism. The chain combines TRBV5-4 with TRBJ2-7; no clear D gene. Sequences were obtained from peripheral blood. Here the CDR3 DNA reads TGTGCCAGCAGCCCTCCTACCTCCTACGAGCAGTACTTC. Residues: CASSPPTSYEQYF.